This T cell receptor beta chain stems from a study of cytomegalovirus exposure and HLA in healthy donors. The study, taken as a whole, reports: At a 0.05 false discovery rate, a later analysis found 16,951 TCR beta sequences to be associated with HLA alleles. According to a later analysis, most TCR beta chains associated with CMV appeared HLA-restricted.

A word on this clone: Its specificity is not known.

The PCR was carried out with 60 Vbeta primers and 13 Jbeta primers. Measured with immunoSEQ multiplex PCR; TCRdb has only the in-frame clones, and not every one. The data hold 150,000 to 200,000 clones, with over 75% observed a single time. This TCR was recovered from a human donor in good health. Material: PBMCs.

The CDR3 sequence is CAISPGQGAYEQYF. In DNA, the CDR3 is TGTGCCATCAGCCCGGGACAGGGGGCTTACGAGCAGTACTTC. J is TRBJ2-7 and V is TRBV10-3, with 12 bases fitting TRBD1. The junction had 4 bases not matched to a gene; V was cut back by 6 bases and J by 4 bases. The germline V gene has CDR1 ENHRY and CDR2 SYGVKD. The CDR3 runs to 14 residues.